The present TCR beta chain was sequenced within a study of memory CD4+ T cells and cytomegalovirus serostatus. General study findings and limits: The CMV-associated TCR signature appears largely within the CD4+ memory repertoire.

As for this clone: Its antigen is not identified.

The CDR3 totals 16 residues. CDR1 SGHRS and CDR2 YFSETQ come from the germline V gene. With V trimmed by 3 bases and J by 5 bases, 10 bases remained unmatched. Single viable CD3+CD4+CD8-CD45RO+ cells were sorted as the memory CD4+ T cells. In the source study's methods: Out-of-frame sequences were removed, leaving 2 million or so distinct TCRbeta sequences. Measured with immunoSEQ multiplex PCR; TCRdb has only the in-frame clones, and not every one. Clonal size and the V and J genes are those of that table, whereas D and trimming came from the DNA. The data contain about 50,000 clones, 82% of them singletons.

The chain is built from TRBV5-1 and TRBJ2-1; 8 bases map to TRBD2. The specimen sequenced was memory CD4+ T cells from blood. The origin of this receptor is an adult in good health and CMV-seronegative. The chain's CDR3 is CASSWPAGGANNEQFF. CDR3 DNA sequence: TGCGCCAGCAGCTGGCCTGCCGGGGGGGCGAACAATGAGCAGTTCTTC.